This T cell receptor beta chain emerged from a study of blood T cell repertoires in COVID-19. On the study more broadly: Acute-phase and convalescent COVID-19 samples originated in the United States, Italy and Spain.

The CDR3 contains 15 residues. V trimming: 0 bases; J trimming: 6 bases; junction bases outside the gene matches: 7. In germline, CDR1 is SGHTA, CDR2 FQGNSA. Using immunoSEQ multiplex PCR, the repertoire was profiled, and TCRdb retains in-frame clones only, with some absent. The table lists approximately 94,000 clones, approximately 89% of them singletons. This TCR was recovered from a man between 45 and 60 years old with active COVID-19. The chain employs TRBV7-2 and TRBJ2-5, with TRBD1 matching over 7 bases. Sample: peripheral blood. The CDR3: CASSLAGQSQQTQYF. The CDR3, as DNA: TGTGCCAGCAGCTTAGCGGGACAGAGTCAGCAGACCCAGTACTTC.